These 5 T cell receptor beta chains share one sample of origin, sequenced in a study of T-cell memory formation after mild COVID-19. MiXCR, applied by TCRdb to the 5' RACE reads, yields one record per CDR3 protein. The sample gives approximately 500,000 distinct CDR3 sequences, 25% of which show up once; roughly an eighth is in the top ten. Sequences were obtained from PBMCs or a T cell subset sorted from them (not recorded which). The receptors derive from an adult woman who had mild COVID-19 (a few samples of this study predate the infection). Cell type and time point are not known.

The chain joins TRBV6-2 or TRBV6-3 to TRBJ1-5; TRBD1 matches at 7 bases. J lost 9 bases, V lost 4 bases, and 6 bases had no gene match. Germline CDR1 reads MNHEY; CDR2 reads SVGEGT. This CDR3 has 13 amino acids. CDR3 DNA: TGTGCCAGCAGTTGGGGGACAGCCCGGCCCCAGCATTTT. It specifies CASSWGTARPQHF.

The CDR3 sequence: CASSRGLGYEQYF. CDR3 coding DNA: TGCGCCAGCAGCCGGGGCCTCGGGTACGAGCAGTACTTC. The gene calls are TRBV4-3 and TRBJ2-7; perhaps TRBD1 as D (5 bases). V was shortened by 4 bases and J by 4 bases, with 11 bases between the two germline ends. The CDR3 runs to 13 residues. Germline CDR1 is LGHNA and CDR2 is YSLEER.

In this sample, this clonotype turned up a few times. The chain links TRBV20-1 to TRBJ1-6; D remains ambiguous. Germline V gene data show CDR1 as DFQATT and CDR2 as SNEGSKA (reference sequence). The CDR3 loop spans 13 amino acids. The V and J ends lost 3 bases and 4 bases respectively, with 7 bases between them. CDR3 coding DNA: TGCAGTGCTAGGGGCAGTTATAATTCACCCCTCCACTTT. Amino acid sequence: CSARGSYNSPLHF.

V gene TRBV9 combines with J gene TRBJ1-3; D is perhaps TRBD1 (5 bases). The germline V gene encodes CDR1 SGDLS and CDR2 YYNGEE. The V end was cut by 0 bases, the J end by 2 bases, with 15 bases between. The CDR3 consists of 17 residues. CDR3: CASSVDGREAPGNTIYF. CDR3 coding DNA: TGTGCCAGCAGCGTAGATGGCAGGGAGGCACCTGGAAACACCATATATTTT.

The table lists this clonotype with a few counts. The chain uses TRBV24-1 and TRBJ2-7; D might be TRBD1 or TRBD2, each matching 5 bases. The CDR3 contains 14 residues. The V gene's germline CDR1 is KGHDR and CDR2 SFDVKD. The ends were cut back, 4 bases at V and 4 bases at J, with 13 bases in the middle. CDR3: CATSEPGSGYEQYF. CDR3 nucleotides: TGTGCCACCAGTGAGCCAGGGAGTGGGTACGAGCAGTACTTC.